This T cell receptor (beta chain) was retrieved from a study of shared clonotypes between healthy human individuals. The table lists this clone with a few counts. There are 16 residues in the CDR3. Germline assignment: CDR1 KGHSH and CDR2 LQKENI. Trimming cost V 3 bases and J 4 bases, with 19 bases left between them. Each subset's genomic DNA was split evenly across several immunoSEQ plates. Only in-frame clones appear in the TCRdb table, and some are missing; sequencing was by immunoSEQ multiplex PCR. The sample contains some 96,000 clones, roughly 50% of which appear only once. The chain has TRBV18 and TRBJ2-7, with D perhaps matching TRBD2 (6 bases). The material sequenced was PBMCs. The source of this sequence is a woman in her 40s in good health. Some clones in this sample may be carry-over from other donors' samples. CDR3 sequence: CASSPGLTGAWYEQYF. CDR3 nucleotide sequence: TGTGCCAGCTCACCGGGGCTGACGGGAGCGTGGTACGAGCAGTACTTC.